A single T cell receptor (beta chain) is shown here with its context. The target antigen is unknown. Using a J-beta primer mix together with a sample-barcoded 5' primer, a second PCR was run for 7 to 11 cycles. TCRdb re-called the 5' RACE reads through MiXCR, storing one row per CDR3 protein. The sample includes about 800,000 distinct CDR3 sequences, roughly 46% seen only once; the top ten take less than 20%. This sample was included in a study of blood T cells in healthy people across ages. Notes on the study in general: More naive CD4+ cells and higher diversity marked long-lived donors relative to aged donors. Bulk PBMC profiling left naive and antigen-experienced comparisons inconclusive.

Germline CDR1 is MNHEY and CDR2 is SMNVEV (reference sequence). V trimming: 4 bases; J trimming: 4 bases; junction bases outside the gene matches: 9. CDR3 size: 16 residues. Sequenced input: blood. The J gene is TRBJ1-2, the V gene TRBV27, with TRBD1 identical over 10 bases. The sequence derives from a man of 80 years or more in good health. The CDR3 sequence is CASSSNRRDRGYGYTF. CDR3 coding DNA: TGTGCCAGCAGTTCCAACCGGAGGGACAGGGGCTATGGCTACACCTTC.